The 26 T cell receptor beta chains reported below all come from one sample, sequenced in a study of breast tumors, draining lymph nodes, adjacent tissues. Samples came from axillary lymph nodes draining the breast cancer. Each CDR3 protein is one row after TCRdb ran MiXCR on the multiplex PCR reads. The sample has some 170,000 distinct CDR3 sequences, more than 25% seen once; the top ten hold over 3.5%. The sequenced sample consisted of axillary lymph node tissue. The receptors shown here come from a female donor with breast cancer. Some clones in this sample may be carry-over from other donors' samples.

Many counts were recorded for this clonotype. This chain joins TRBV2 and TRBJ1-2, with unresolved D. This CDR3 is 13 amino acids long. Germline V gene data show CDR1 as SNHLY and CDR2 as FYNNEI. The ends were cut back, 8 bases at V and 8 bases at J, with 18 bases in the middle. This chain's CDR3 is CASSTLAKGGYTF. In nucleotides, the CDR3 is TGTGCCAGCTCGACCCTAGCCAAGGGCGGCTACACCTTC.

Worth noting for this clonotype: A much larger clone differs by one base, so this may be a read error. V is TRBV20-1 and J is TRBJ2-1; unclear D gene. CDR3 length equals 13 residues. Germline V gene data show CDR1 as DFQATT and CDR2 as SNEGSKA (reference sequence). The CDR3 is CSVPSISYNAQFF. CDR3 nucleotides: TGCAGTGTCCCTAGTATCTCCTACAATGCGCAGTTCTTC.

This clonotype appeared many times. V is TRBV25-1 and J is TRBJ2-5; D may be TRBD1 or TRBD2 (5 bases each). Germline V gene sequence: CDR1 MGHDK, CDR2 SYGVNS. CDR3 size: 14 residues. Trimming stripped 1 base from V and 10 bases from J, with 16 bases between. Here the CDR3 reads CASSESDGRGVQYF. CDR3 DNA sequence: TGTGCCAGCAGTGAATCCGACGGACGAGGGGTCCAGTACTTC.

This clonotype was detected many times. The genes are TRBV12-3 or TRBV12-4 and TRBJ2-1; D gene uncertain. Between the trimmed V and J ends, which lost 6 bases and 0 bases, there was a span of 12 bases. The CDR3 runs to 15 residues. CDR3 sequence (DNA): TGTGCCAGCAGCAGATCTAAGAGCTCCTACAATGAGCAGTTCTTC. Residues: CASSRSKSSYNEQFF.

This clonotype was counted ten times or more. This chain joins TRBV19 and TRBJ2-1; 14 bases map to TRBD2. CDR1 and CDR2 from the germline V gene are LNHDA and SQIVND (reference sequence). The CDR3 spans 15 residues. Germline trimming cut 6 bases from V and 9 bases from J; bases unmatched to any gene: 7. CDR3 loop: CASSRLAGGRSEQFF. CDR3 nucleotides: TGTGCCAGTAGCAGACTAGCGGGAGGGCGAAGTGAGCAGTTCTTC.

This clonotype has ten or more counts. This chain connects TRBV6-4 to TRBJ1-6, with a tentative D call TRBD1 (5 bases). Trimming stripped 2 bases from V and 6 bases from J, with 11 bases between. The length of the CDR3 is 15 residues. Germline lookup yields CDR1 MRHNA and CDR2 SNTAGT. CDR3 in DNA: TGTGCCAGCAGTGACGATGGGGCAGGTAATTCACCCCTCCACTTT. Amino acid sequence: CASSDDGAGNSPLHF.

This clonotype was recorded many times. The chain has TRBV9 and TRBJ2-7; D is possibly TRBD2 (6 bases). This CDR3 contains 15 residues. The germline gives CDR1 SGDLS, CDR2 YYNGEE. The germline V and J ends were trimmed by 4 bases and 5 bases, with 19 bases remaining between them. Here the CDR3 reads CASSPSGWGGNEQYF. DNA of the CDR3: TGTGCCAGCAGCCCCTCTGGGTGGGGCGGGAACGAGCAGTACTTC.

This clonotype appeared many times. CDR3 nucleotide sequence: TGTGCCACCCTGGACAGGGGTAATGACGAGCAGTACTTC. This encodes CATLDRGNDEQYF. This chain connects TRBV24-1 to TRBJ2-7; TRBD1 agrees at 9 bases. There are 13 residues in the CDR3. The J segment lost 5 bases and the V segment lost 9 bases, leaving 7 bases of the junction unmatched. Per germline, CDR1 KGHDR and CDR2 SFDVKD.

Comments on this clonotype: This likely comes from a read error, as the CDR3 has no conserved phenylalanine or tryptophan at its end. V gene TRBV5-6 combines with J gene TRBJ2-5, with D possibly TRBD2 on 6 matching bases. The germline gives CDR1 SGHDT, CDR2 YYEEEE. CDR3 length equals 15 residues. Here the CDR3 reads CACSLKTAGGETQYL. The CDR3 DNA reads as TGTGCCTGCAGCTTGAAGACAGCGGGCGGTGAGACCCAGTACTTG.

The table lists this clonotype with many counts. The V and J genes are TRBV2 and TRBJ2-5; D might be TRBD2 (6 bases). The V end lost 1 base, the J end lost 1 base, and 10 bases lay between the germline ends. The V gene's germline CDR1 is SNHLY and CDR2 FYNNEI. This CDR3 is built from 15 residues. For the CDR3, the DNA is TGTGCCAGCAGTGAAGAGGAGGGCCTCCAAGAGACCCAGTACTTC. This translates into CASSEEEGLQETQYF.

This sequence joins TRBV3-1 and TRBJ1-6; 7 bases align to TRBD1. Germline values: CDR1 LGHDT, CDR2 YNNKEL (reference sequence). V trimming: 6 bases; J trimming: 9 bases; junction bases outside the gene matches: 11. The CDR3 contains 15 residues. CDR3 residues: CASSTGTARPSPLHF. The CDR3 DNA sequence: TGTGCCAGCAGTACCGGGACAGCCCGGCCTTCACCCCTCCACTTT. Looking up the rest from reference TRBV3-1 and TRBJ1-6 gives the full variable domain: DTAVSQTPKYLVTQMGNDKSIKCEQNLGHDTMYWYKQDSKKFLKIMFSYNNKELIINETVPNRFSPKSPDKAHLNLHINSLELGDSAVYFCASSTGTARPSPLHFGNGTRLTVT.

Comment on this clonotype: This could be a read error, since a much larger clone is one nucleotide away. The chain couples TRBV27 to TRBJ1-5, with TRBD1 matching 9 bases. Germline V CDR1 and CDR2: MNHEY, SMNVEV (reference sequence). This CDR3 is 17 amino acids long. The CDR3 bases are TGTGCCAGCAGTTTATCACCGGGACAGGGAAGCAATCAGCCCCGGCATTTT. Translated: CASSLSPGQGSNQPRHF.

This clonotype was counted many times. The chain couples TRBV6-2 or TRBV6-3 to TRBJ1-2, with D uncertain. The CDR3 extends over 14 amino acids. CDR1 is MNHEY, CDR2 SVGEGT, per germline. V shed 9 bases and J shed 4 bases, with 18 bases lying between them. CDR3 bases: TGTGCCAGGGCGGGGTACAACATATTCTATGGCTACACCTTC. Translating gives CARAGYNIFYGYTF.

This clonotype was seen only once. A read error may explain this, as a much larger clone is one base away. The rearrangement links TRBV24-1 to TRBJ1-6; no reliable D call. The CDR3 runs 11 residues. The germline V gene has CDR1 KGHDR and CDR2 SFDVKD. For the CDR3, the DNA is TGTGCCACCCCCTGGGGTGGACCCTTCCACTTT. Translated: CATPWGGPFHF.

There are many counts of this clonotype. The chain couples TRBV20-1 to TRBJ2-7; 8 bases match TRBD2. Germline values: CDR1 DFQATT, CDR2 SNEGSKA (reference sequence). The CDR3 consists of 12 residues. The trim removed 6 bases at V and 6 bases at J, leaving 7 bases unmatched. The CDR3 region is CSAAGSGGEQYF. The CDR3 DNA sequence: TGCAGTGCCGCGGGCAGCGGGGGCGAGCAGTACTTC.

This clonotype was recorded many times. The chain employs TRBV2 and TRBJ2-1; D unresolved. Trimming removed 5 bases at V and 6 bases at J, with 11 bases between. Germline V gene data show CDR1 as SNHLY and CDR2 as FYNNEI. CDR3 length: 13 residues. The CDR3 loop is CASSWTVRNEQFF. CDR3 bases: TGTGCCAGCAGTTGGACCGTGCGCAATGAGCAGTTCTTC. The full variable domain, completed using reference TRBV2 and TRBJ2-1, is EPEVTQTPSHQVTQMGQEVILRCVPISNHLYFYWYRQILGQKVEFLVSFYNNEISEKSEIFDDQFSVERPDGSNFTLKIRSTKLEDSAMYFCASSWTVRNEQFFGPGTRLTVL.

About this clonotype itself: It may be a read error: a sequence one base away is much more abundant. Likely a read error: the CDR3 ends without its conserved phenylalanine or tryptophan. The chain links TRBV11-2 to TRBJ2-7; D is undetermined. From germline, CDR1 is SGHAT and CDR2 FQNNGV. CDR3 length equals 13 residues. CDR3 nucleotides: TGTGCCAGCAGCTTAGTAGACTCCTCCGAGCAGTACTAC. It specifies CASSLVDSSEQYY.

This clonotype was detected ten times or more. The rearrangement links TRBV6-2 or TRBV6-3 to TRBJ2-1, with 8 bases matching TRBD2. With 3 bases clipped from V and 2 bases from J, the junction kept 3 bases outside the gene matches. In germline, CDR1 is MNHEY, CDR2 SVGEGT. The CDR3 is made up of 15 amino acids. CDR3 protein: CASSYSGTTYNEQFF. CDR3 coding DNA: TGTGCCAGCAGTTATAGCGGGACAACCTACAATGAGCAGTTCTTC.

The chain links TRBV12-3 or TRBV12-4 to TRBJ2-2; 7 bases line up with TRBD2. The CDR3 is 18 amino acids. The junction had 13 bases not matched to a gene; V was cut back by 6 bases and J by 0 bases. DNA of the CDR3: TGTGCCAGCAGACGTAAACCAATGGGGGGGGCGAACACCGGGGAGCTGTTTTTT. Translation gives CASRRKPMGGANTGELFF.

This clonotype was recorded at least ten times. The gene calls are TRBV6-1 and TRBJ1-5, with D unresolved. Germline loops: CDR1 MNHNS, CDR2 SASEGT. V dropped 5 bases and J dropped 2 bases, with 25 bases sitting between them. The CDR3 is 19 residues long. The CDR3 region is CASSQPTSQRGVGNQPQHF. The CDR3 DNA is TGTGCCAGCAGTCAACCGACCTCTCAGAGAGGTGTCGGCAATCAGCCCCAGCATTTT.

This chain joins TRBV6-1 and TRBJ1-2; 9 bases line up with TRBD1. CDR3 length equals 14 residues. The germline gives CDR1 MNHNS, CDR2 SASEGT. Trimming at V came to 7 bases and at J to 3 bases, leaving 6 bases not matched to a gene. The CDR3, as DNA: TGTGCCAGCACTCGGGGACAGGGAGACTATGGCTACACCTTC. Its translation: CASTRGQGDYGYTF.

Ten or more counts support this clonotype. V is TRBV9 and J is TRBJ2-1; D remains unclear. V gave up 4 bases and J gave up 10 bases, with 12 bases separating them. This CDR3 is 12 amino acids long. Germline V gene sequence: CDR1 SGDLS, CDR2 YYNGEE. The CDR3 DNA follows: TGTGCCAGCAGCCCCCAAACTCTCGAGCAGTTCTTC. Translated: CASSPQTLEQFF.

This clonotype was seen repeatedly, ten times or more. J is TRBJ1-5 and V is TRBV12-3 or TRBV12-4; D unclear. Trimming stripped 5 bases from V and 6 bases from J, with 17 bases between. The CDR3 loop spans 15 amino acids. The CDR3 region is CASSLTRERPQPQHF. DNA for the CDR3: TGTGCCAGCAGTCTAACCAGAGAACGGCCTCAGCCCCAGCATTTT.

This clonotype was counted ten times or more. The chain carries TRBV7-2 and TRBJ2-2; 8 bases match TRBD2. V lost 5 bases, J lost 2 bases, and 4 bases stayed unmatched. Germline values: CDR1 SGHTA, CDR2 FQGNSA. This CDR3 comprises 15 residues. The DNA of the CDR3 is TGTGCCAGCAGCCCCACTAGCGGAAACACCGGGGAGCTGTTTTTT. Translation: CASSPTSGNTGELFF.

V and J are TRBV19 and TRBJ2-6; 8 bases match TRBD1. The CDR3 is 18 amino acids. Germline CDR1 and CDR2: LNHDA and SQIVND (reference sequence). The trim removed 3 bases at V and 0 bases at J, leaving 7 bases unmatched. The CDR3, as DNA: TGTGCCAGTAGTATCTTGCCAGGGGGCAGCTCTGGGGCCAACGTCCTGACTTTC. Amino acids: CASSILPGGSSGANVLTF.

This clonotype was recorded once. The chain joins TRBV18 to TRBJ1-3; weak D call: TRBD1 (5 bases). This CDR3 region has 22 residues. Deletions cut 6 bases from V and 0 bases from J, with 33 bases between. CDR1 is KGHSH, CDR2 LQKENI, per germline. CDR3 amino acids: CASSPRARHLFTDNSSGNTIYF. CDR3 bases: TGTGCCAGCTCCCCCAGGGCCCGCCACCTTTTTACTGACAACAGCTCTGGAAACACCATATATTTT.